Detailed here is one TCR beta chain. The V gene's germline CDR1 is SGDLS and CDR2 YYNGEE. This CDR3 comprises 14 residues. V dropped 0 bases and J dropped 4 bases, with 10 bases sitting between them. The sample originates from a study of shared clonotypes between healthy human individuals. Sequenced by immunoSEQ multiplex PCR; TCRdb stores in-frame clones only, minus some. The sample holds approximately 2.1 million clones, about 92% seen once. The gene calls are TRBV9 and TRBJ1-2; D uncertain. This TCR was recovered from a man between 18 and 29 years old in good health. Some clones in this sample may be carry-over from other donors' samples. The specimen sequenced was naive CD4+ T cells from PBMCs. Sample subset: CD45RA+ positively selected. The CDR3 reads CASSVGIGGYGYTF. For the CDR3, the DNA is TGTGCCAGCAGCGTAGGAATCGGCGGCTATGGCTACACCTTC. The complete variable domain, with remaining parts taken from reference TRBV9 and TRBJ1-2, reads DSGVTQTPKHLITATGQRVTLRCSPRSGDLSVYWYQQSLDQGLQFLIQYYNGEERAKGNILERFSAQQFPDLHSELNLSSLELGDSALYFCASSVGIGGYGYTFGSGTRLTVV.